This is a list of T cell receptor beta chains from one sample in a study of cytomegalovirus exposure and HLA in healthy donors. Only in-frame clones appear in the TCRdb table, and some are missing; sequencing was by immunoSEQ multiplex PCR. This sample has about 57,000 clones, with approximately 83% found just once. The specimen was PBMCs. These receptors all come from a man aged 25 to 45 in good health and CMV-seronegative. The CDR3 runs from the conserved cysteine through the conserved F or W. The D gene is left open where the match is weak. Not all rows give a size; the values are once, few, many and, for expanded clones, a class.

abundance: -
d_gene: -
j_gene: TRBJ2-2
v_gene: TRBV9
CDR3aa: CASSSPKEGANTGELFF
CDR3nt: TGTGCCAGCAGCTCGCCGAAGGAGGGCGCGAACACCGGGGAGCTGTTTTTT

abundance: once
d_gene: -
j_gene: TRBJ1-2
v_gene: TRBV7-8
CDR3aa: CASSTSTGPRDYGYTF
CDR3nt: TGTGCCAGCAGCACTTCAACAGGGCCCCGAGACTATGGCTACACCTTC

abundance: -
d_gene: TRBD2
j_gene: TRBJ2-3
v_gene: TRBV9
CDR3aa: CASSADGGRLSDTQYF
CDR3nt: TGTGCCAGCAGCGCTGATGGCGGGAGGCTCTCAGATACGCAGTATTTT

abundance: -
d_gene: TRBD2
j_gene: TRBJ2-1
v_gene: TRBV6-1
CDR3aa: CASRKGTSGDNEQFF
CDR3nt: TGTGCCAGCAGGAAGGGTACTAGCGGGGACAATGAGCAGTTCTTC

abundance: -
d_gene: TRBD1
j_gene: TRBJ1-2
v_gene: TRBV9
CDR3aa: CASSLGQGGSYTF
CDR3nt: TGTGCCAGCAGCTTGGGACAGGGGGGGAGCTACACCTTC

abundance: -
d_gene: -
j_gene: TRBJ1-2
v_gene: TRBV4-3
CDR3aa: CASSQGTPVGANYGYTF
CDR3nt: TGCGCCAGCAGCCAAGGGACCCCGGTGGGAGCTAACTATGGCTACACCTTC

abundance: once
d_gene: -
j_gene: TRBJ1-2
v_gene: TRBV7-9
CDR3aa: CASSFSQVANYGYTF
CDR3nt: TGTGCCAGCAGCTTCTCGCAGGTAGCTAACTATGGCTACACCTTC

abundance: -
d_gene: TRBD2
j_gene: TRBJ2-2
v_gene: TRBV11-3
CDR3aa: CASSQPGAGGPGELFF
CDR3nt: TGTGCCAGCAGCCAGCCAGGGGCGGGAGGACCCGGGGAGCTGTTTTTT

abundance: -
d_gene: -
j_gene: TRBJ2-1
v_gene: TRBV9
CDR3aa: CASSRLDNEQFF
CDR3nt: TGTGCCAGCAGCCGACTGGACAATGAGCAGTTCTTC

abundance: -
d_gene: -
j_gene: TRBJ1-2
v_gene: TRBV9
CDR3aa: CASGEGFGYTF
CDR3nt: TGTGCCAGCGGAGAGGGATTTGGCTACACCTTC

abundance: -
d_gene: -
j_gene: TRBJ1-2
v_gene: TRBV29-1
CDR3aa: CSVEGGLANYGYTF
CDR3nt: TGCAGCGTTGAAGGAGGATTGGCGAACTATGGCTACACCTTC

abundance: -
d_gene: TRBD1
j_gene: TRBJ2-1
v_gene: TRBV7-2
CDR3aa: CASSPPGQGNTEQFF
CDR3nt: TGTGCCAGCAGCCCCCCGGGACAGGGTAATACTGAGCAGTTCTTC

abundance: -
d_gene: TRBD2
j_gene: TRBJ2-1
v_gene: TRBV19
CDR3aa: CASSIGRANEQFF
CDR3nt: TGTGCCAGTAGCATTGGGAGGGCCAATGAGCAGTTCTTC

abundance: -
d_gene: -
j_gene: TRBJ2-7
v_gene: TRBV5-6
CDR3aa: CASSSTGRYEQYF
CDR3nt: TGTGCCAGCAGCTCGACAGGGAGGTACGAGCAGTACTTC

abundance: -
d_gene: -
j_gene: TRBJ2-1
v_gene: TRBV11-2
CDR3aa: CASSLDATYNEQFF
CDR3nt: TGTGCCAGCAGCTTAGATGCCACTTACAATGAGCAGTTCTTC

abundance: -
d_gene: -
j_gene: TRBJ2-7
v_gene: TRBV19
CDR3aa: CATSGRDRSSYEQYF
CDR3nt: TGTGCCACCTCAGGGCGGGACCGGAGCTCCTACGAGCAGTACTTC

abundance: once
d_gene: TRBD2
j_gene: TRBJ2-7
v_gene: TRBV7-2
CDR3aa: CASSSPGTSGPAREQYF
CDR3nt: TGTGCCAGCAGCTCACCAGGGACTAGCGGGCCCGCCAGGGAGCAGTACTTC

abundance: -
d_gene: -
j_gene: TRBJ2-7
v_gene: TRBV27
CDR3aa: CASSFAGPIGYEQYF
CDR3nt: TGTGCCAGCAGTTTCGCAGGGCCCATAGGATACGAGCAGTACTTC

abundance: -
d_gene: TRBD1
j_gene: TRBJ2-5
v_gene: TRBV4-1
CDR3aa: CASSLDRDSTQETQYF
CDR3nt: TGCGCCAGCAGCCTGGACCGGGACAGTACGCAAGAGACCCAGTACTTC

abundance: -
d_gene: TRBD1
j_gene: TRBJ1-1
v_gene: TRBV6-5
CDR3aa: CASSYCTGGICTEAFF
CDR3nt: TGTGCCAGCAGTTACTGCACAGGGGGCATCTGCACTGAAGCTTTCTTT